This T cell receptor beta chain is drawn from a study of blood T cell repertoires in COVID-19. CDR3 size: 16 residues. Germline lookup yields CDR1 LGHNA and CDR2 YNFKEQ. V shed 4 bases, J shed 1 base, and the junction held 7 bases outside the gene matches. Generated by immunoSEQ multiplex PCR, the TCRdb table keeps only in-frame clones and is missing some. The sample has 35,000 to 40,000 clones, about nine tenths seen once; the top ten hold over 10%. The sequence derives from a man between 65 and 85 years old with acute or convalescent COVID-19. The chain carries TRBV4-2 and TRBJ2-5; 9 bases align to TRBD2. What was sequenced was peripheral blood. CDR3 residues: CASSPRLAEGQETQYF. In DNA form, the CDR3 reads TGTGCCAGCAGCCCCAGACTAGCGGAAGGCCAAGAGACCCAGTACTTC.